Sequencing of this TCR beta chain was carried out in a study of blood T cell repertoires in COVID-19. Study-level information: Sample material is recorded as cDNA or gDNA derived from T cells, B-cell-depleted T cells, or PBMCs.

Original data processing: Amplification with reference gene primers provided the estimates of nucleated cell counts. TCRdb keeps only in-frame clones here, not all; method: immunoSEQ multiplex PCR. Clone size and the V and J calls come from that table; the DNA yielded D and trimming. The table records around 200,000 clones, about 89% of them present only once. V dropped 2 bases and J dropped 4 bases, with 16 bases sitting between them. The CDR3 consists of 16 residues. Germline V lookup: CDR1 SGDLS, CDR2 YYNGEE. The rearrangement uses TRBV9 and TRBJ1-3; maybe TRBD1 (5 bases). The sequence came from a man aged 65 to 79 with acute or convalescent COVID-19. Sequencing input: peripheral blood. The CDR3 DNA follows: TGTGCCAGCAGCGTTTCGGGACTCCGAGCGGGAAACACCATATATTTT. Residues: CASSVSGLRAGNTIYF. Combining the CDR3 with reference TRBV9 and TRBJ1-3 gives the whole variable domain DSGVTQTPKHLITATGQRVTLRCSPRSGDLSVYWYQQSLDQGLQFLIQYYNGEERAKGNILERFSAQQFPDLHSELNLSSLELGDSALYFCASSVSGLRAGNTIYFGEGSWLTVV.